Sequencing of this T cell receptor beta chain was carried out in a study of glioma-infiltrating T cells after dendritic cell vaccination. This clone was detected only once. TCRdb keeps only in-frame clones here, not all; method: immunoSEQ multiplex PCR. The data show 100,000 or so clones, more than 75% seen once. The sequence came from a human donor with glioblastoma. Sequences were derived from blood, sampled before dendritic cell vaccination.

The CDR3 DNA follows: TGTGCCAGCAGTGACAGTGGCGGGAGATTGAGCACCGGGGAGCTGTTTTTT. Translated: CASSDSGGRLSTGELFF. The rearrangement links TRBV2 to TRBJ2-2, with TRBD2 identical over 7 bases. Germline V CDR1 and CDR2: SNHLY, FYNNEI. V shed 3 bases, J shed 4 bases, and the junction held 11 bases outside the gene matches. The CDR3 has 17 residues.